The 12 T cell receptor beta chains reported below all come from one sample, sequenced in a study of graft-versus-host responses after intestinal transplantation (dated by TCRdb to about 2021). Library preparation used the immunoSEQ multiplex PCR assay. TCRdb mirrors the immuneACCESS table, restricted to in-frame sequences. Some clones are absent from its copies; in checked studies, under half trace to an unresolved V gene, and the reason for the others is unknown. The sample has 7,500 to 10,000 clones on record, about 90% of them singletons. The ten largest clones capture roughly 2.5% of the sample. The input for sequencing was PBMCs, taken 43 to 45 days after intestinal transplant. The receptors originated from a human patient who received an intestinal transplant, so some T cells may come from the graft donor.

The CDR3 is CASSFGQGHYEQYF. CDR3 nucleotides: TGTGCCAGCAGCTTTGGACAGGGGCACTACGAGCAGTACTTC. The V call is TRBV7-6, the J call TRBJ2-7, with 9 bases aligning to TRBD1. The V segment lost 3 bases and the J segment 3 bases; nucleotides outside the gene matches: 3. The CDR3 is 14 residues long. Germline CDR1 SGHVS, CDR2 FNYEAQ.

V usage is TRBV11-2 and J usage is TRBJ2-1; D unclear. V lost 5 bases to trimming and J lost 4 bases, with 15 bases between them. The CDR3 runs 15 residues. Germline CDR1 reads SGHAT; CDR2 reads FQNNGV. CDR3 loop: CASSLAARRYNEQFF. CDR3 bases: TGTGCCAGCAGCCTCGCGGCTAGAAGATACAATGAGCAGTTCTTC.

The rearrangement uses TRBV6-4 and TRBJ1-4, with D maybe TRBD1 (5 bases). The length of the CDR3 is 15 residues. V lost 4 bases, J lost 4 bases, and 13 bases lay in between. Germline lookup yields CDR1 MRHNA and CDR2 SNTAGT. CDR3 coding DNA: TGTGCCAGCAGTGTCCCATCGGGGGATAATGAAAAACTGTTTTTT. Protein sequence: CASSVPSGDNEKLFF.

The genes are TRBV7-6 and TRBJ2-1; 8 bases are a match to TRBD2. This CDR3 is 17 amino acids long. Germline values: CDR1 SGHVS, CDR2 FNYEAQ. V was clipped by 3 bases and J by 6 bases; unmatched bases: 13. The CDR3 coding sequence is TGTGCCAGCAGCTTCCCAGTAGCGGGACCGAAAATCAATGAGCAGTTCTTC. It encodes CASSFPVAGPKINEQFF.

DNA for the CDR3: TGCGCCAGCAGCCAAGAACCCCACTCTGGAAACACCATATATTTT. This encodes CASSQEPHSGNTIYF. V and J are TRBV4-1 and TRBJ1-3, with unresolved D. The CDR3 is made up of 15 amino acids. Germline-derived CDR1 and CDR2 are MGHRA and YSYEKL. V dropped 0 bases and J dropped 0 bases, with 6 bases sitting between them.

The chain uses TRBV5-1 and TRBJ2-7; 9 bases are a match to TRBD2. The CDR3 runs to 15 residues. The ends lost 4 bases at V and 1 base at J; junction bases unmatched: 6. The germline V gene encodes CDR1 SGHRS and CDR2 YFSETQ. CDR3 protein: CASSTQAGGSYEQYF. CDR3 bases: TGCGCCAGCAGCACTCAAGCGGGAGGTTCCTACGAGCAGTACTTC.

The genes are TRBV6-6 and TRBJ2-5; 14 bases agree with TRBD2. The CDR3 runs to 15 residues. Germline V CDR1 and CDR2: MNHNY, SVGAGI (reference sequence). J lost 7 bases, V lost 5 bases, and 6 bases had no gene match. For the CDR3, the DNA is TGTGCCAGCAGTCAGACTAGCGGGAGGGTGGGGACCCAGTACTTC. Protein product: CASSQTSGRVGTQYF.

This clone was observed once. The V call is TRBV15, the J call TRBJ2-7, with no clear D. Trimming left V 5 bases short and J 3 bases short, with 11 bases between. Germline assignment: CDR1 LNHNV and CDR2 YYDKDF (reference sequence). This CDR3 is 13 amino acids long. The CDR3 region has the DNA TGTGCCACCAGCGATAGGTCGAACTACGAGCAGTACTTC. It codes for CATSDRSNYEQYF.

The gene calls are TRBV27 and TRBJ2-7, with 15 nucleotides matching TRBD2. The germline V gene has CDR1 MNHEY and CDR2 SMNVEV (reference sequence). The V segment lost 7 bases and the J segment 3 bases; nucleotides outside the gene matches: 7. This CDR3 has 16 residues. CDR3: CASTYTGLAGGYEQYF. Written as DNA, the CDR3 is TGTGCCAGCACCTACACGGGACTAGCGGGGGGCTACGAGCAGTACTTC.

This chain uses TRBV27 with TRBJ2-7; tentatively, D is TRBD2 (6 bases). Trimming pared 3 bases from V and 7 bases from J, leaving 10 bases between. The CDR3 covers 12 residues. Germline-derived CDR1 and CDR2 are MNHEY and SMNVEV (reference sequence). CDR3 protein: CASSFHSGEQYF. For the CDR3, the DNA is TGTGCCAGCAGTTTTCACAGCGGGGAGCAGTACTTC.

The CDR3 here is CASSPGGLGHSPLHF. DNA of the CDR3: TGTGCCAGCAGCCCAGGGGGTCTAGGGCATTCACCCCTCCACTTT. The chain recombines TRBV7-9 with TRBJ1-6, with TRBD1 matching 7 bases. Per germline, CDR1 SEHNR and CDR2 FQNEAQ (reference sequence). This CDR3 spans 15 amino acids. The J segment lost 8 bases and the V segment lost 5 bases, leaving 9 bases of the junction unmatched.

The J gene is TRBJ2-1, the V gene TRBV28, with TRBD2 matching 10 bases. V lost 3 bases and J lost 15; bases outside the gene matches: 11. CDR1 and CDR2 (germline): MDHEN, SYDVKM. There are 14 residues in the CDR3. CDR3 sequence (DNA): TGTGCCAGCAGTTTCGGGACTAGCGACATTTCGGGGTTCTTC. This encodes CASSFGTSDISGFF.